This is a list of T cell receptor beta chains from one sample in a study of CD8+ T cells in alopecia areata. Sequencing was performed with immunoSEQ multiplex PCR; in TCRdb, only in-frame clones are kept and a portion is missing. The table shows fewer than 250,000 clones, with 60% occurring only once. The sample in question was CD4+ T cells sorted from blood, obtained at week 4, from a patient treated with tofacitinib. All receptors come from a human donor with alopecia areata. The CDR3 runs from the conserved cysteine through the conserved F or W. The order of the fields is CDR3 protein, CDR3 DNA, V gene, clone size, J gene, D gene. A D gene is named only where the DNA matches it firmly. Clone size is not always given. Where it is, it says once, few, many or a class for expanded clones.

CDR3aa: CASSDPDGTYGYTF
CDR3nt: TGTGCCAGCAGTGACCCGGACGGGACCTATGGCTACACCTTC
v_gene: TRBV6-1
abundance: few
j_gene: TRBJ1-2
d_gene: -

CDR3aa: CASTLRPDRGAKNIQYF
CDR3nt: TGTGCCAGCACCCTGAGACCGGACAGGGGAGCCAAAAACATTCAGTACTTC
v_gene: TRBV2
abundance: -
j_gene: TRBJ2-4
d_gene: TRBD1

CDR3aa: CASSRDRGNTEAFF
CDR3nt: TGTGCCAGCAGTCGGGACAGGGGTAACACTGAAGCTTTCTTT
v_gene: TRBV2
abundance: few
j_gene: TRBJ1-1
d_gene: TRBD1

CDR3aa: CASRRGDSGANVLTF
CDR3nt: TGTGCCTCTCGACGGGGAGACTCTGGGGCCAACGTCCTGACTTTC
v_gene: TRBV5-5
abundance: -
j_gene: TRBJ2-6
d_gene: -

CDR3aa: CASTGPFEAFF
CDR3nt: TGTGCCTCCACCGGACCGTTTGAAGCTTTCTTT
v_gene: TRBV30
abundance: -
j_gene: TRBJ1-1
d_gene: -

CDR3aa: CSVYDLGQEGYGYTF
CDR3nt: TGCAGCGTTTACGACCTAGGACAGGAGGGGTATGGCTACACCTTC
v_gene: TRBV29-1
abundance: few
j_gene: TRBJ1-2
d_gene: TRBD1

CDR3aa: CATSRDSPREQYEQYF
CDR3nt: TGTGCCACCAGCAGAGATAGCCCCCGGGAGCAGTACGAGCAGTACTTC
v_gene: TRBV15
abundance: few
j_gene: TRBJ2-7
d_gene: -

CDR3aa: CASSDHGQGYGYTF
CDR3nt: TGTGCCAGCAGTGACCACGGCCAGGGGTATGGCTACACCTTC
v_gene: TRBV25-1
abundance: -
j_gene: TRBJ1-2
d_gene: -

CDR3aa: CSVGIGQGAGEQYF
CDR3nt: TGCAGCGTCGGAATCGGACAGGGGGCGGGAGAGCAGTACTTC
v_gene: TRBV29-1
abundance: -
j_gene: TRBJ2-7
d_gene: TRBD1

CDR3aa: CASSSQTVNTEAFF
CDR3nt: TGTGCCAGCAGCTCCCAGACAGTGAACACTGAAGCTTTCTTT
v_gene: TRBV11-2
abundance: -
j_gene: TRBJ1-1
d_gene: -

CDR3aa: CASSRINKGQRAFF
CDR3nt: TGTGCCAGCAGCCGAATCAACAAGGGACAGAGAGCTTTCTTT
v_gene: TRBV27
abundance: -
j_gene: TRBJ1-1
d_gene: TRBD1

CDR3aa: CASSQKPGQGNYEQYF
CDR3nt: TGTGCCAGCAGCCAAAAACCGGGACAGGGAAACTACGAGCAGTACTTC
v_gene: TRBV7-9
abundance: -
j_gene: TRBJ2-7
d_gene: TRBD1

CDR3aa: CASSLIPPGQGSYEQYF
CDR3nt: TGTGCCAGCAGTTTAATTCCCCCGGGACAGGGCTCTTACGAGCAGTACTTC
v_gene: TRBV27
abundance: -
j_gene: TRBJ2-7
d_gene: TRBD1

CDR3aa: CATSRGADSTDTQYF
CDR3nt: TGTGCCACCAGCAGAGGAGCAGACAGCACAGATACGCAGTATTTT
v_gene: TRBV15
abundance: -
j_gene: TRBJ2-3
d_gene: -

CDR3aa: CSARVQNTIYF
CDR3nt: TGCAGTGCTAGAGTTCAAAACACCATATATTTT
v_gene: TRBV20-1
abundance: few
j_gene: TRBJ1-3
d_gene: -

CDR3aa: CASSLNRGTGELFF
CDR3nt: TGTGCCAGCAGCTTAAACAGGGGCACCGGGGAGCTGTTTTTT
v_gene: TRBV11-2
abundance: -
j_gene: TRBJ2-2
d_gene: TRBD1

CDR3aa: CASNDGKRETNEQFF
CDR3nt: TGTGCCAGCAACGACGGAAAGCGGGAGACCAATGAGCAGTTCTTC
v_gene: TRBV9
abundance: few
j_gene: TRBJ2-1
d_gene: TRBD2

CDR3aa: CASNLRVRTEAFF
CDR3nt: TGTGCCAGCAACCTCCGTGTTAGGACTGAAGCTTTCTTT
v_gene: TRBV28
abundance: -
j_gene: TRBJ1-1
d_gene: -

CDR3aa: CSVGTGGYTGELFF
CDR3nt: TGCAGCGTCGGGACAGGGGGTTACACCGGGGAGCTGTTTTTT
v_gene: TRBV29-1
abundance: -
j_gene: TRBJ2-2
d_gene: TRBD1

CDR3aa: CASSAGGDEQFF
CDR3nt: TGTGCCAGCAGCGCCGGTGGGGATGAGCAGTTCTTC
v_gene: TRBV9
abundance: -
j_gene: TRBJ2-1
d_gene: -

CDR3aa: CSVGLAGEGISYNEQFF
CDR3nt: TGCAGCGTTGGACTAGCGGGAGAGGGGATATCCTACAATGAGCAGTTCTTC
v_gene: TRBV29-1
abundance: -
j_gene: TRBJ2-1
d_gene: TRBD2

CDR3aa: CASRLPGSNYGYTF
CDR3nt: TGTGCCAGCCGATTGCCAGGATCCAACTATGGCTACACCTTC
v_gene: TRBV6-5
abundance: -
j_gene: TRBJ1-2
d_gene: -

CDR3aa: CSVEWADTQYF
CDR3nt: TGCAGCGTTGAATGGGCAGATACGCAGTATTTT
v_gene: TRBV29-1
abundance: -
j_gene: TRBJ2-3
d_gene: -

CDR3aa: CASSLGQGSFYEQYF
CDR3nt: TGCGCCAGCAGCTTAGGACAGGGTAGCTTCTACGAGCAGTACTTC
v_gene: TRBV5-1
abundance: -
j_gene: TRBJ2-7
d_gene: TRBD1

CDR3aa: CSTRQGPDTQYF
CDR3nt: TGCAGCACTCGACAGGGCCCAGATACGCAGTATTTT
v_gene: TRBV29-1
abundance: few
j_gene: TRBJ2-3
d_gene: TRBD1

CDR3aa: CSVGGRASHEQYF
CDR3nt: TGCAGCGTCGGCGGGAGGGCCAGCCACGAGCAGTACTTC
v_gene: TRBV29-1
abundance: few
j_gene: TRBJ2-7
d_gene: TRBD2

CDR3aa: CASSLVGGKGSNEQFF
CDR3nt: TGTGCCAGCAGTTTAGTTGGCGGAAAGGGGAGTAATGAGCAGTTCTTC
v_gene: TRBV28
abundance: once
j_gene: TRBJ2-1
d_gene: -

CDR3aa: CASSVQRTYEQYF
CDR3nt: TGTGCCAGCAGTGTGCAGCGAACATACGAGCAGTACTTC
v_gene: TRBV2
abundance: -
j_gene: TRBJ2-7
d_gene: -